This T cell receptor (beta chain) is drawn from a study of Tregs in tolerant kidney transplant recipients. General study results and limits: Biological reproducibility was not directly addressed, but technical replication error appeared minimal. The small number of patients limits these findings pending further validation. Expanding Tregs on activated donor B cells appeared to best identify donor-specific TCRbeta clones.

As for this clone: The antigen is undetermined.

Some clones are missing from TCRdb's copy, which holds only in-frame ones; the method was immunoSEQ multiplex PCR. The data hold tens of thousands of clones, with around 83% observed a single time. V lost 2 bases and J lost 8; bases outside the gene matches: 6. The CDR3 has 14 residues. Per the germline V gene, CDR1 is GTSNPN and CDR2 is SVGIG (reference sequence). CD4+CD25+CD127- Tregs, CD4+CD25- non-Tregs, CD4 and CD8 cells were sorted. What was sequenced was CD4+ T cells from blood. The sequence was obtained from a human donor in good health. The genes are TRBV30 and TRBJ1-6, with 7 bases aligning to TRBD1. The CDR3: CAWSNRDSYSPLHF. CDR3 nucleotide sequence: TGTGCCTGGAGTAACCGGGACAGTTATTCACCCCTCCACTTT.